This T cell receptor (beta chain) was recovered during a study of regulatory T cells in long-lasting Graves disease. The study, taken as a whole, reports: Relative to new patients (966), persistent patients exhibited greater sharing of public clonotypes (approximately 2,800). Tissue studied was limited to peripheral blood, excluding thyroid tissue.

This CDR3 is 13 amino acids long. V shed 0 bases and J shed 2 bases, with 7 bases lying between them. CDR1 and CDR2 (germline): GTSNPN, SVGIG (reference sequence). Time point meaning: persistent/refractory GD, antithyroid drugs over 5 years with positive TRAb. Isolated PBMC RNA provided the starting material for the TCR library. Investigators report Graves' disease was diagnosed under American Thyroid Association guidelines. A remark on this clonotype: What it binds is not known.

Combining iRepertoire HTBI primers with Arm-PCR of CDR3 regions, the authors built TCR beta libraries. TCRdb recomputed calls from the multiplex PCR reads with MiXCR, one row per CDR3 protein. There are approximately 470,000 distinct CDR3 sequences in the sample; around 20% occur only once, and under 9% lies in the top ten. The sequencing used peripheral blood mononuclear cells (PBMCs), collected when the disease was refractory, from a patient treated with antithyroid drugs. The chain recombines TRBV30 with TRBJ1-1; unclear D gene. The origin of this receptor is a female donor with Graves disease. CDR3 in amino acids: CAWSVIPNTEAFF. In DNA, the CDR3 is TGTGCCTGGAGTGTAATCCCCAACACTGAAGCTTTCTTT.